A single sample is the source of the 28 T cell receptor beta chains below, sequenced in a study of blood T cell repertoires in COVID-19. Data came from immunoSEQ multiplex PCR; TCRdb stores just in-frame clones and leaves some out. The repertoire holds more than 300,000 clones, with about four fifths as singletons. Input material: peripheral blood. The receptors stem from a woman aged 45-60 years with acute or convalescent COVID-19.

This clone was detected once. The V gene is TRBV5-6, the J gene TRBJ1-2, with 10 bases aligning to TRBD1. The germline V gene encodes CDR1 SGHDT and CDR2 YYEEEE. J was trimmed by 6 bases and V by 0 bases; bases with no gene match: 11. This CDR3 is 17 amino acids long. DNA of the CDR3: TGTGCCAGCAGCTTGGCCGCCCGAGACAGGGGGCTTAATGGCTACACCTTC. It codes for CASSLAARDRGLNGYTF.

The genes are TRBV24-1 and TRBJ1-2; D may be TRBD1 (5 bases). This CDR3 is 12 amino acids long. The germline gives CDR1 KGHDR, CDR2 SFDVKD. The V gene lost 7 bases and the J gene lost 8 bases, with 13 bases spanning the gap. The CDR3 region has the DNA TGTGCCACCAGCCAGGGATCCTTGGGCTACACCTTC. Translation: CATSQGSLGYTF.

The chain carries TRBV3-1 (or the pseudogene TRBV3-2) and TRBJ1-2, with a weak D call TRBD1 (5 bases). Trimming stripped 4 bases from V and 4 bases from J, with 13 bases between. This CDR3 is built from 14 residues. Per germline, CDR1 LGHDT and CDR2 YNNKEL (reference sequence). In DNA form, the CDR3 reads TGTGCCAGCAGCCTTGGACACGATGCCTATGGCTACACCTTC. This codes for CASSLGHDAYGYTF.

In DNA, the CDR3 is TGTGCCAGCAGTAGCGGGAGTGTGAGAGAGCAGTACTTC. Residues: CASSSGSVREQYF. This rearrangement joins TRBV6-2 or TRBV6-3 to TRBJ2-7; TRBD2 matches 8 bases. This CDR3 contains 13 residues. V dropped 5 bases and J dropped 7; count of bases not matched to a gene: 7. Looked up from germline, CDR1 is MNHEY and CDR2 is SVGEGT.

The gene calls are TRBV21-1 and TRBJ2-3; TRBD2 reflects the table's D call only, with no check against the DNA. TRBV21-1 is shown as a pseudogene. CDR3 length: 16 amino acids. CDR3: CASSKVQLASTDTQYF. The CDR3 nucleotides read TGTGCCAGCAGCAAAGTGCAACTAGCCAGCACAGATACGCAGTATTTT.

The gene calls are TRBV27 and TRBJ2-2; possibly TRBD2 for D (7 bases). This CDR3 has 15 residues. Trimming pared 5 bases from V and 4 bases from J, leaving 14 bases between. Germline CDR1 is MNHEY and CDR2 is SMNVEV (reference sequence). The CDR3 DNA follows: TGTGCCAGCAGTCCGCGGGGGCGGGCCACCGGGGAGCTGTTTTTT. It translates to CASSPRGRATGELFF.

The rearrangement joins TRBV19 to TRBJ2-7; weak D call: TRBD1 (6 bases). Trimming removed 6 bases at V and 1 base at J, with 19 bases between. The germline CDR1 and CDR2 sequences are LNHDA and SQIVND (reference sequence). The CDR3 length is 16 residues. In DNA, the CDR3 is TGTGCCAGTAGCCGCCGTGGACAGTCCCCATCCTACGAGCAGTACTTC. Protein: CASSRRGQSPSYEQYF.

The count of this clone is one. The same CDR3 can be traced to other DNA sequences in this sample. The chain combines TRBV5-1 with TRBJ1-6; weak D call: TRBD1 (5 bases). Germline V lookup: CDR1 SGHRS, CDR2 YFSETQ. V lost 0 bases and J lost 8, with 9 bases in between. There are 14 residues in the CDR3. The CDR3 loop reads CASSLARVDSPLHF. CDR3 coding DNA: TGCGCCAGCAGCTTGGCCAGGGTAGATTCACCCCTCCACTTT.

This chain uses TRBV10-1 with TRBJ1-6; 8 bases are shared with TRBD1. Germline values: CDR1 WNHNN, CDR2 SYGVQD (reference sequence). There are 17 residues in the CDR3. V was clipped by 6 bases and J by 0 bases; unmatched bases: 7. The CDR3 DNA follows: TGCGCCAGCAGCGACGGGACAGGCAGCTCCTATAATTCACCCCTCCACTTT. Protein product: CASSDGTGSSYNSPLHF.

The chain is built from TRBV5-1 and TRBJ2-5; D unclear. From germline, CDR1 is SGHRS and CDR2 YFSETQ. CDR3 length equals 15 residues. Between the trimmed V and J ends, which lost 0 bases and 5 bases, there was a span of 14 bases. The CDR3 DNA reads as TGCGCCAGCAGCTTGGGAGGAGTATCACTTGAGACCCAGTACTTC. Amino acids: CASSLGGVSLETQYF.

This clone was counted between two and nine times. The rearrangement joins TRBV12-1 to TRBJ1-2; the D call TRBD1 from the table was never checked on the DNA. TRBV12-1 is a listed pseudogene. This CDR3 contains 16 residues. The CDR3 DNA sequence: TGTGCCAGCAGTTTGTATCAAAGCATCAGGGACTATGGCTACACCTTC. Its translation is CASSLYQSIRDYGYTF.

The chain couples TRBV6-2 or TRBV6-3 to TRBJ2-3; 7 bases align to TRBD1. V was clipped by 2 bases and J by 1 base; unmatched bases: 0. The CDR3 sequence is 14 residues long. Germline V gives CDR1 MNHEY, CDR2 SVGEGT. CDR3 residues: CASSYGTGTDTQYF. The CDR3 region has the DNA TGTGCCAGCAGTTACGGGACAGGCACAGATACGCAGTATTTT.

This clone occurred a few times. This chain connects TRBV28 to TRBJ1-4; 8 nucleotides line up with TRBD1. Looked up from germline, CDR1 is MDHEN and CDR2 is SYDVKM. The V gene end was trimmed by 5 bases and the J gene end by 5 bases; junction bases not matched to a gene: 7. This CDR3 is built from 15 residues. The CDR3 reads CASSPGDRQNEKLFF. CDR3 DNA sequence: TGTGCCAGCAGTCCAGGGGACAGGCAGAATGAAAAACTGTTTTTT.

The chain links TRBV2 to TRBJ1-5; D is possibly TRBD1 (5 bases). Trimming shortened V by 2 bases and J by 4 bases, and 12 bases separated the two germline ends. Germline assignment: CDR1 SNHLY and CDR2 FYNNEI. This CDR3 is built from 15 residues. CDR3 DNA sequence: TGTGCCAGCAGTGAACTTGTGGGGGGTAATCAGCCCCAGCATTTT. Amino acid sequence: CASSELVGGNQPQHF.

The gene calls are TRBV9 and TRBJ1-4, with D maybe TRBD1 (5 bases). The CDR3 consists of 14 residues. Germline loops: CDR1 SGDLS, CDR2 YYNGEE. Trimming pared 4 bases from V and 8 bases from J, leaving 15 bases between. The CDR3 here is CASSPGGAPEKLFF. The CDR3 DNA is TGTGCCAGCAGCCCCGGTGGGGCGCCGGAAAAACTGTTTTTT.

V is TRBV2 and J is TRBJ2-1, with D maybe TRBD2 (7 bases). Per the germline V gene, CDR1 is SNHLY and CDR2 is FYNNEI. Trimming removed 7 bases from V and 6 bases from J, with 19 bases in between. This CDR3 contains 15 residues. The CDR3 nucleotides are TGTGCCAGCAACGAGTGGGGGGGCGACCGCAATGAGCAGTTCTTC. It codes for CASNEWGGDRNEQFF.

In DNA, the CDR3 is TGTGCCAGCAGCAATCCACAGGGGATGTACACTGAAGCTTTCTTT. Its protein is CASSNPQGMYTEAFF. The chain couples TRBV7-9 to TRBJ1-1; 7 bases are shared with TRBD1. CDR3 size: 15 residues. V shed 5 bases, J shed 3 bases, and the junction held 9 bases outside the gene matches. In germline, CDR1 is SEHNR, CDR2 FQNEAQ (reference sequence).

This chain joins TRBV6-1 and TRBJ2-4, with D possibly TRBD1 on 6 matching bases. Germline V CDR1 and CDR2: MNHNS, SASEGT. The germline V and J ends were trimmed by 2 bases and 4 bases, with 15 bases remaining between them. The CDR3 extends over 16 amino acids. The CDR3 is CASSERVNREKNIQYF. The CDR3 DNA follows: TGTGCCAGCAGTGAACGGGTGAACAGGGAGAAAAACATTCAGTACTTC.

The chain joins TRBV5-6 to TRBJ2-7; 7 nucleotides align to TRBD2. V gave up 2 bases and J gave up 2 bases; unmatched junction bases: 4. The CDR3 length is 14 residues. CDR1 and CDR2 (germline): SGHDT, YYEEEE. The CDR3 sequence: CASSLDGTTYEQYF. CDR3 bases: TGTGCCAGCAGCTTAGACGGGACTACCTACGAGCAGTACTTC.

This clone has a single count. The CDR3 loop reads CASSTEGRSNQPQHF. The DNA of the CDR3 is TGTGCCAGCAGTACCGAGGGTAGGAGCAATCAGCCCCAGCATTTT. The rearrangement uses TRBV6-6 and TRBJ1-5; D unclear. Germline lookup yields CDR1 MNHNY and CDR2 SVGAGI (reference sequence). This CDR3 spans 15 amino acids. Trimming took 5 bases from V and 1 from J, leaving 12 bases between them.

The chain's CDR3 is CASSDGGSQGEETQYF. CDR3 nucleotide sequence: TGTGCCAGTAGTGATGGCGGGAGCCAGGGAGAGGAGACCCAGTACTTC. V usage is TRBV19 and J usage is TRBJ2-5; 7 bases map to TRBD2. The CDR3 is made up of 16 amino acids. Germline trimming cut 5 bases from V and 5 bases from J; bases unmatched to any gene: 14. Germline CDR1 reads LNHDA; CDR2 reads SQIVND (reference sequence).

This clone was seen a single time. J is TRBJ2-7 and V is TRBV5-1; 9 nucleotides line up with TRBD2. Germline-derived CDR1 and CDR2 are SGHRS and YFSETQ. This CDR3 is 15 amino acids long. The V and J ends lost 1 base and 2 bases, in that order; junction bases with no gene match: 4. CDR3 sequence reads: CASSLTSGSPYEQYF. In nucleotides, the CDR3 is TGCGCCAGCAGCTTGACTAGCGGGTCCCCCTACGAGCAGTACTTC.

The chain carries TRBV6-5 and TRBJ1-6; D unresolved. CDR1 is MNHEY and CDR2 is SVGAGI in the germline V gene. The CDR3 spans 12 residues. V lost 6 bases to trimming and J lost 4 bases, with 4 bases between them. CDR3 sequence: CASSPYNSPLHF. The DNA of the CDR3 is TGTGCCAGCAGCCCATATAATTCACCCCTCCACTTT.

The rearrangement uses TRBV11-2 and TRBJ1-2; 7 bases fit TRBD1. Trimming removed 5 bases from V and 0 bases from J; junction bases left unmatched: 3. CDR1 is SGHAT, CDR2 FQNNGV, per germline. This CDR3 is 14 amino acids long. CDR3 protein: CASSGTATNYGYTF. The DNA of the CDR3 is TGTGCCAGCAGCGGGACAGCGACTAACTATGGCTACACCTTC.

The V call is TRBV7-2, the J call TRBJ1-1; tentative D call: TRBD1 (5 bases). V was trimmed by 1 base and J by 0 bases, leaving 9 bases between them. Per the germline V gene, CDR1 is SGHTA and CDR2 is FQGNSA. The CDR3 is 15 residues long. Here the CDR3 reads CASSLDSRVNTEAFF. CDR3 bases: TGTGCCAGCAGCTTAGACTCCAGGGTGAACACTGAAGCTTTCTTT. Using reference TRBV7-2 and TRBJ1-1 for the parts outside the CDR3, the full variable domain is GAGVSQSPSNKVTEKGKDVELRCDPISGHTALYWYRQSLGQGLEFLIYFQGNSAPDKSGLPSDRFSAERTGGSVSTLTIQRTQQEDSAVYLCASSLDSRVNTEAFFGQGTRLTVV.

The chain carries TRBV6-5 and TRBJ1-2; TRBD1 might be the D (6 bases). The germline V and J ends were trimmed by 2 bases and 8 bases, with 12 bases remaining between them. The CDR3 contains 13 residues. Looked up from germline, CDR1 is MNHEY and CDR2 is SVGAGI. The CDR3 is CASSYPAGAGYTF. The CDR3 region has the DNA TGTGCCAGCAGTTACCCCGCAGGGGCCGGCTACACCTTC.

V gene TRBV27 combines with J gene TRBJ1-4; a possible D gene is TRBD1 (5 bases). CDR1 is MNHEY, CDR2 SMNVEV, per germline (reference sequence). Trimming cost V 6 bases and J 7 bases, with 15 bases left between them. The CDR3 length is 14 residues. The CDR3 coding sequence is TGTGCCAGCAGGGGACTGCCCCTTGCTGAAAAACTGTTTTTT. It encodes CASRGLPLAEKLFF.

The chain employs TRBV15 and TRBJ2-7; 8 bases agree with TRBD1. In germline, CDR1 is LNHNV, CDR2 YYDKDF (reference sequence). V dropped 3 bases and J dropped 3; count of bases not matched to a gene: 7. This CDR3 is built from 15 residues. The CDR3 nucleotides are TGTGCCACCAGCAGCACCGGGACAGGCTACTACGAGCAGTACGTC. Translated: CATSSTGTGYYEQYV.